A single sample gave rise to the 18 T cell receptor beta chains below, sequenced in a study of blood T cell repertoires in COVID-19. Measured with immunoSEQ multiplex PCR; TCRdb has only the in-frame clones, and not every one. The sample gives around 190,000 clones, roughly four fifths of which show up once; around a tenth is in the top ten. The sample comprised PBMCs or T cells enriched from blood (not recorded which). These TCRs come from a man aged 35 to 55 who had recovered from COVID-19.

This chain connects TRBV2 to TRBJ1-5; 9 bases are shared with TRBD1. CDR3 length: 18 residues. Germline CDR1 reads SNHLY; CDR2 reads FYNNEI. V lost 1 base to trimming and J lost 7 bases; unmatched junction nucleotides: 14. The DNA of the CDR3 is TGTGCCAGCAGTGAAGAGGACAGGGGACTCCCATTAAAACAGCCCCAGCATTTT. Protein sequence: CASSEEDRGLPLKQPQHF.

The chain joins TRBV7-2 to TRBJ1-4; 8 bases match TRBD1. Germline CDR1 is SGHTA and CDR2 is FQGNSA. This CDR3 contains 15 residues. Trimming took 3 bases from V and 6 from J; bases not matched to a gene: 6. The CDR3 sequence: CASSFQGAIDEKLFF. The CDR3 region has the DNA TGTGCCAGCAGCTTTCAGGGGGCCATAGATGAAAAACTGTTTTTT.

The sample holds a few counts of this clone. The chain carries TRBV12-5 and TRBJ1-1; D possibly corresponds to TRBD1 (6 bases). The ends were cut back, 6 bases at V and 4 bases at J, with 15 bases in the middle. This CDR3 has 14 residues. Germline assignment: CDR1 LGHNT and CDR2 FRNRAP. The CDR3 DNA follows: TGTGCTAGTGGCCAGGGGCAGATTGCCACTGAAGCTTTCTTT. Its protein product is CASGQGQIATEAFF.

The V gene is TRBV19, the J gene TRBJ1-6; D not certain. Germline CDR1 reads LNHDA; CDR2 reads SQIVND (reference sequence). Trimming left V 3 bases short and J 14 bases short, with 14 bases between. CDR3 length: 13 amino acids. The CDR3 loop is CASSIRSEEALHF. For the CDR3, the DNA is TGTGCCAGTAGTATCCGTAGCGAGGAGGCCCTCCACTTT.

The chain recombines TRBV2 with TRBJ1-5; 10 nucleotides line up with TRBD1. The germline V gene has CDR1 SNHLY and CDR2 FYNNEI. This CDR3 is 14 amino acids long. The J segment lost 2 bases and the V segment lost 10 bases, leaving 5 bases of the junction unmatched. For the CDR3, the DNA is TGTGCCACCGGAGGGACAGGGGGCAATCAGCCCCAGCATTTT. Translating gives CATGGTGGNQPQHF.

The chain links TRBV12-3 or TRBV12-4 to TRBJ1-3; 9 bases align to TRBD1. Losses at the gene ends were 3 bases for V and 8 bases for J; bases not matched to a gene: 2. The CDR3 runs 13 residues. As DNA, the CDR3 is TGTGCCAGCAGTTTGTGGGACAGGGACACCATATATTTT. Amino acid sequence: CASSLWDRDTIYF.

The chain carries TRBV21-1 and TRBJ1-6. TRBV21-1 is termed a pseudogene. The CDR3 covers 15 residues. The DNA for the CDR3 is TGTGCCAGCAGTCCTGGACTCTATAAAGATTCACCCCTCCACTTT. This codes for CASSPGLYKDSPLHF.

The chain carries TRBV24-1 and TRBJ2-2, with 10 positions matching TRBD2. The CDR3 is 18 amino acids. The V gene end was trimmed by 3 bases and the J gene end by 7 bases; junction bases not matched to a gene: 13. The germline V gene encodes CDR1 KGHDR and CDR2 SFDVKD. This CDR3 is CATSDSLKREGHSGELFF. The CDR3 DNA is TGTGCCACCAGTGATAGTCTGAAGCGGGAGGGCCATAGCGGGGAGCTGTTTTTT.

This clone was seen a single time. This chain joins TRBV19 and TRBJ2-7, with D unclear. Between the trimmed V and J ends, which lost 6 bases and 0 bases, there was a span of 9 bases. CDR3 length: 13 residues. CDR1 is LNHDA and CDR2 is SQIVND in the germline V gene (reference sequence). The CDR3 reads CASSTYLSYEQYF. The CDR3 DNA follows: TGTGCCAGTAGCACCTACCTCTCCTACGAGCAGTACTTC.

V usage is TRBV11-2 and J usage is TRBJ2-7; 9 bases match TRBD2. The CDR3 has 17 amino acids. The germline V gene has CDR1 SGHAT and CDR2 FQNNGV. After removal of 1 base from V and 3 bases from J, the junction contained 10 bases not matched to a gene. CDR3 residues: CASSLVGTSSPLYEQYF. Written as DNA, the CDR3 is TGTGCCAGCAGCTTAGTCGGGACTAGCTCCCCACTCTACGAGCAGTACTTC.

The CDR3 sequence is CAWSVPRSMETQYF. CDR3 nucleotide sequence: TGTGCCTGGAGTGTACCCCGGTCGATGGAGACCCAGTACTTC. The V gene is TRBV30, the J gene TRBJ2-5; D is unresolved. With 0 bases removed from V and 5 bases from J, the gap between germline ends came to 13 bases. This CDR3 contains 14 residues. Germline CDR1 and CDR2: GTSNPN and SVGIG (reference sequence).

The genes are TRBV27 and TRBJ2-7; D is perhaps TRBD1 (6 bases). CDR3 length equals 14 residues. CDR1 MNHEY and CDR2 SMNVEV come from the germline V gene (reference sequence). Trimming took off 4 bases at V and 5 bases at J, with 15 bases between the two ends. The CDR3 coding sequence is TGTGCCAGCAGTTCGCTGGACAGCCTCCACGAGCAGTACTTC. Its translation: CASSSLDSLHEQYF.

The gene calls are TRBV20-1 and TRBJ2-1, with D possibly matching TRBD1 (6 bases). The germline V gene has CDR1 DFQATT and CDR2 SNEGSKA (reference sequence). The CDR3 loop spans 14 amino acids. V lost 3 bases and J 10 bases, leaving 19 bases between the germline ends. CDR3 DNA sequence: TGCAGTGCTAGTGGAGACAGGTCCTCGGGGGAGCAGTTCTTC. This encodes CSASGDRSSGEQFF.

The chain recombines TRBV2 with TRBJ2-2; D is ambiguous. The CDR3 totals 16 residues. The germline V and J ends were trimmed by 6 bases and 1 base, with 15 bases remaining between them. Germline-derived CDR1 and CDR2 are SNHLY and FYNNEI. As DNA, the CDR3 is TGTGCCAGCAGCCCCCGACTCCTACTGAACACCGGGGAGCTGTTTTTT. Protein sequence: CASSPRLLLNTGELFF.

The V call is TRBV6-5, the J call TRBJ1-2, with 7 nucleotides matching TRBD1. Germline V gene sequence: CDR1 MNHEY, CDR2 SVGAGI. Trimming cost V 6 bases and J 5 bases; bases outside gene matches: 6. The CDR3 contains 13 residues. The chain's CDR3 is CASRLTGPYGYTF. CDR3 DNA: TGTGCCAGCAGATTGACAGGGCCTTATGGCTACACCTTC.

The V call is TRBV2, the J call TRBJ2-2; a possible D gene is TRBD2 (5 bases). The CDR3 is made up of 16 amino acids. Germline assignment: CDR1 SNHLY and CDR2 FYNNEI. V lost 3 bases to trimming and J lost 0 bases, with 11 bases between them. Here the CDR3 reads CASSEEDLSNTGELFF. The CDR3 DNA follows: TGTGCCAGCAGTGAGGAGGACCTCTCGAACACCGGGGAGCTGTTTTTT.

V is TRBV19 and J is TRBJ2-7; 10 bases are a match to TRBD1. The germline CDR1 and CDR2 sequences are LNHDA and SQIVND (reference sequence). The junction had 12 bases not matched to a gene; V was cut back by 10 bases and J by 3 bases. The length of the CDR3 is 15 residues. CDR3 protein: CATQTKTGGFYEQYF. The CDR3 nucleotides are TGTGCCACACAGACAAAGACAGGGGGCTTCTACGAGCAGTACTTC.

The chain uses TRBV7-6 and TRBJ2-5; D gene ambiguous. CDR1 and CDR2 from the germline V gene are SGHVS and FNYEAQ. The CDR3 loop spans 12 amino acids. Trimming stripped 3 bases from V and 8 bases from J, with 10 bases between. The CDR3 region has the DNA TGTGCCAGCAGCTTTAGCTCGAAAACCCAGTACTTC. Protein product: CASSFSSKTQYF.